The 17 T cell receptor beta chains reported below all come from one sample, sequenced in a study of T cell repertoires in cytomegalovirus infection. TCRdb redid the calling of the reads with MiXCR, one entry per CDR3 protein. Counted here are approximately 700,000 distinct CDR3 sequences, less than 40% occurring once; the ten biggest clones make up roughly 2.9%. Material for sequencing was PBMCs. Source of these receptors: a human donor in good health (CMV status not recorded). Some clones in this sample may be carry-over from other donors' samples.

This clonotype came up a few times. J is TRBJ1-1 and V is TRBV10-3, with D hard to call. The CDR3 is 13 residues long. The V gene's germline CDR1 is ENHRY and CDR2 SYGVKD. The V gene lost 2 bases and the J gene lost 1 base, with 5 bases spanning the gap. The CDR3 spells CAISELRNTEAFF. CDR3 in DNA: TGTGCCATCAGTGAGCTCCGGAACACTGAAGCTTTCTTT.

V usage is TRBV7-9 and J usage is TRBJ1-5, with 7 nucleotides matching TRBD1. CDR3 length equals 14 residues. The germline CDR1 and CDR2 sequences are SEHNR and FQNEAQ (reference sequence). Trimming at V came to 1 base and at J to 11 bases, leaving 8 bases not matched to a gene. For the CDR3, the DNA is TGTGCCAGCAGCTTAGGGTCCCAGGGGGGTACCCAGCATTTT. Its translation: CASSLGSQGGTQHF.

This clonotype was seen more than once but under ten times. V gene TRBV2 combines with J gene TRBJ2-7; D gene ambiguous. CDR1 and CDR2 (germline): SNHLY, FYNNEI. Trimming stripped 6 bases from V and 0 bases from J, with 15 bases between. The CDR3 has 15 amino acids. The CDR3 DNA reads TGTGCCAGCAGCGACCCGCGGTTGAACTCCTACGAGCAGTACTTC. It yields the protein CASSDPRLNSYEQYF.

The chain has TRBV27 and TRBJ1-5; D is ambiguous. Per germline, CDR1 MNHEY and CDR2 SMNVEV (reference sequence). Trimming cost V 4 bases and J 9 bases, with 22 bases left between them. The CDR3 runs to 16 residues. In nucleotides, the CDR3 is TGTGCCAGCAGTTCCCACCGCTGGACGGGTGCGGGGCCCCAGCATTTT. Its translation: CASSSHRWTGAGPQHF.

This clonotype was seen only a few times. The chain is built from TRBV27 and TRBJ2-1; 12 positions agree with TRBD2. Trimming removed 0 bases from V and 10 bases from J; junction bases left unmatched: 13. Germline lookup yields CDR1 MNHEY and CDR2 SMNVEV (reference sequence). The length of the CDR3 is 18 residues. CDR3 nucleotide sequence: TGTGCCAGCAGTTTATCCAGTTCTCGACTAGCGGGAGCAGGGGAGCAGTTCTTC. Translation: CASSLSSSRLAGAGEQFF.

The chain joins TRBV30 to TRBJ1-2; 9 nucleotides match TRBD1. Germline V gives CDR1 GTSNPN, CDR2 SVGIG (reference sequence). With V trimmed by 2 bases and J by 2 bases, 3 bases remained unmatched. The CDR3 consists of 14 residues. This CDR3 reads CAWSTGQGNYGYTF. CDR3 DNA sequence: TGTGCCTGGAGTACTGGACAGGGGAACTATGGCTACACCTTC. The full variable domain, completed using reference TRBV30 and TRBJ1-2, is SQTIHQWPATLVQPVGSPLSLECTVEGTSNPNLYWYRQAAGRGLQLLFYSVGIGQISSEVPQNLSASRPQDRQFILSSKKLLLSDSGFYLCAWSTGQGNYGYTFGSGTRLTVV.

This chain joins TRBV7-2 and TRBJ2-2, with D possibly being TRBD1 (5 bases). Germline V gene sequence: CDR1 SGHTA, CDR2 FQGNSA. The V end was cut by 10 bases, the J end by 5 bases, with 20 bases between. CDR3 length: 15 residues. This chain's CDR3 is CAIPQGVLGTGELFF. Here the CDR3 DNA reads TGTGCCATCCCGCAAGGGGTCTTAGGGACCGGGGAGCTGTTTTTT.

This clonotype was detected once. The rearrangement links TRBV11-2 to TRBJ2-5; D is ambiguous. This CDR3 has 15 residues. V dropped 5 bases and J dropped 5 bases, with 18 bases sitting between them. From germline, CDR1 is SGHAT and CDR2 FQNNGV. In DNA, the CDR3 is TGTGCCAGCAGCCTCACTCCCCGGCCCGAGGAGACCCAGTACTTC. Translating gives CASSLTPRPEETQYF.

This clonotype was observed a handful of times. The rearrangement uses TRBV10-2 and TRBJ1-5, with 7 bases aligning to TRBD1. CDR3 size: 16 residues. V lost 6 bases and J lost 2; bases outside the gene matches: 10. From germline, CDR1 is WSHSY and CDR2 SAAADI. CDR3 amino acids: CASRDRSSGGNQPQHF. The DNA of the CDR3 is TGCGCCAGCAGGGACAGGTCGTCGGGGGGCAATCAGCCCCAGCATTTT.

There are a few counts of this clonotype. V gene TRBV19 combines with J gene TRBJ1-1; D is undetermined. The V end lost 3 bases, the J end lost 4 bases, and 6 bases lay between the germline ends. This CDR3 region has 12 residues. CDR1 and CDR2 (germline): LNHDA, SQIVND (reference sequence). CDR3 DNA sequence: TGTGCCAGTAGTATCGGGCGCACTGAAGCTTTCTTT. Translation: CASSIGRTEAFF.

The genes are TRBV6-1 and TRBJ2-5; D possibly matches TRBD1 or TRBD2 (5 bases each). Trimming took off 0 bases at V and 2 bases at J, with 10 bases between the two ends. Germline V gene sequence: CDR1 MNHNS, CDR2 SASEGT. The length of the CDR3 is 15 residues. Here the CDR3 reads CASSEAGREQETQYF. CDR3 sequence (DNA): TGTGCCAGCAGTGAAGCGGGACGGGAACAAGAGACCCAGTACTTC.

With regard to this clonotype: The junction departs from the called germline gene at one end, perhaps through a read error. The chain joins TRBV12-3 or TRBV12-4 to TRBJ2-6; weak D call: TRBD1 (6 bases). This CDR3 is built from 17 residues. The CDR3 reads CASSLTGGASGANFLTF. The CDR3 region has the DNA TGTGCCAGCAGCCTGACAGGTGGAGCTTCTGGGGCCAACTTCCTGACTTTC.

This clonotype is a singleton in its sample. The V gene is TRBV20-1, the J gene TRBJ1-5, with D perhaps matching TRBD1 (5 bases). V shed 6 bases and J shed 2 bases, with 14 bases lying between them. The CDR3 is made up of 14 amino acids. Germline V gene data show CDR1 as DFQATT and CDR2 as SNEGSKA (reference sequence). The CDR3 region is CSASRRDGNQPQHF. In nucleotides, the CDR3 is TGCAGTGCAAGTCGGAGGGACGGCAATCAGCCCCAGCATTTT.

On this clonotype itself: At one of its ends the junction is not consistent with the germline gene, which may arise from a read error. The chain recombines TRBV5-6 with TRBJ1-3, with D hard to call. CDR1 and CDR2 from the germline V gene are SGHDT and YYEEEE. This CDR3 is 15 amino acids long. The DNA of the CDR3 is TGTGCCAGCAGCTTGACGGTAAACTCTGGAAACACCATATCTTTT. Protein product: CASSLTVNSGNTISF. The whole variable domain, remainder taken from reference TRBV5-6 and TRBJ1-3, is DAGVTQSPTHLIKTRGQQVTLRCSPKSGHDTVSWYQQALGQGPQFIFQYYEEEERQRGNFPDRFSGHQFPNYSSELNVNALLLGDSALYLCASSLTVNSGNTISFGEGSWLTVV.

The J gene is TRBJ1-6, the V gene TRBV20-1, with 8 bases fitting TRBD1. CDR3 size: 16 residues. The V segment lost 5 bases and the J segment 5 bases; nucleotides outside the gene matches: 11. Germline V gives CDR1 DFQATT, CDR2 SNEGSKA (reference sequence). The CDR3 protein is CSAGPSGTGNNSPLHF. Written as DNA, the CDR3 is TGCAGTGCTGGACCCAGCGGGACAGGAAATAATTCACCCCTCCACTTT.

In its sample, this clonotype was seen many times. The V call is TRBV7-2, the J call TRBJ2-3; D possibly uses TRBD1 or TRBD2 (6 bases each). The CDR3 runs to 14 residues. From germline, CDR1 is SGHTA and CDR2 FQGNSA. The V gene lost 6 bases and the J gene lost 3 bases, with 13 bases spanning the gap. CDR3 coding DNA: TGTGCCAGCAGATACCCGGGGGCTACAGATACGCAGTATTTT. Protein product: CASRYPGATDTQYF.

The chain uses TRBV30 and TRBJ1-4; D unclear. The CDR3 totals 13 residues. CDR1 and CDR2 from the germline V gene are GTSNPN and SVGIG (reference sequence). Trimming took 2 bases from V and 6 from J, leaving 10 bases between them. CDR3 protein: CAWSPRSHEKLFF. In DNA form, the CDR3 reads TGTGCCTGGAGTCCCAGGTCTCATGAAAAACTGTTTTTT.